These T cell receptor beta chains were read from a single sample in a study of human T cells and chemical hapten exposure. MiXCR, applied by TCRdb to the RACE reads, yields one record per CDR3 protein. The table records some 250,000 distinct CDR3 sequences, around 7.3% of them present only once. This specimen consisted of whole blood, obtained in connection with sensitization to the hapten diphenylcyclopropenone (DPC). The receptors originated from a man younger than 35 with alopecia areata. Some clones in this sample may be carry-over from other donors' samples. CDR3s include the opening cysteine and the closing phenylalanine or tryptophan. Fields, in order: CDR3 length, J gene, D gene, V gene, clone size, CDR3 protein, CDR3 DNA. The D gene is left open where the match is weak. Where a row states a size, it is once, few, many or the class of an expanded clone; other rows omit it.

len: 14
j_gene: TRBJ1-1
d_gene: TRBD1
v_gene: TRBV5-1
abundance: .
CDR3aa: CASSPRQGPAEAFF
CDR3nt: TGCGCCAGCAGCCCCAGACAGGGGCCCGCTGAAGCTTTCTTT

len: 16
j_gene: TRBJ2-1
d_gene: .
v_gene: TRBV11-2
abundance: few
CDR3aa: CASSLAYGTNYNEQFF
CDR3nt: TGTGCCAGCAGCTTAGCCTACGGGACCAATTACAATGAGCAGTTCTTC

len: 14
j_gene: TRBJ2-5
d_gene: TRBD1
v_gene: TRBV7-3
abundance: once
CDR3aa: CANSLDRFQETQYF
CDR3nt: TGTGCCAACAGCTTGGACAGGTTCCAAGAGACCCAGTACTTC

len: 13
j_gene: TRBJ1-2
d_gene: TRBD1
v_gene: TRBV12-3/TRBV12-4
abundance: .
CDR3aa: CASSLDRVTGYTF
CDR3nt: TGTGCCAGCAGCTTAGACAGGGTCACTGGCTACACCTTC

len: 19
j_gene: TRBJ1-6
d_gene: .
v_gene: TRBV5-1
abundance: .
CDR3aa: CASSNPGIGRWSYNSPLHF
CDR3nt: TGCGCCAGCAGCAATCCCGGGATAGGGCGGTGGTCCTATAATTCACCCCTCCACTTT

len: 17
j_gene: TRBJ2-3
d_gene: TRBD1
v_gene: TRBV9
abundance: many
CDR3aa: CASSSGTGVSSTDTQYF
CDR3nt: TGTGCCAGCAGCTCCGGGACAGGCGTTTCTAGCACAGATACGCAGTATTTT

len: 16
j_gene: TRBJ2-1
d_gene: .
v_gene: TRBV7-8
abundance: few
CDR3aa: CASSLLGLGSYNEQFF
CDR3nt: TGTGCCAGCAGCTTACTTGGACTCGGCTCCTACAATGAGCAGTTCTTC

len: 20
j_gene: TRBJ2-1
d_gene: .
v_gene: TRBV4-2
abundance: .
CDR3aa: CASSQTLSGMGAKIYNEQFF
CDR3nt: TGTGCCAGCAGCCAGACCCTCTCTGGGATGGGGGCGAAGATCTACAATGAGCAGTTCTTC

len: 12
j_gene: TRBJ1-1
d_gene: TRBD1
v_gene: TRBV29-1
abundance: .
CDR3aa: CSGGQGNTEAFF
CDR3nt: TGCAGCGGGGGACAGGGGAACACTGAAGCTTTCTTT

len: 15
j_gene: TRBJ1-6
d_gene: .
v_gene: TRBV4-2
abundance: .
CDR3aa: CASTPGDGRYSPLHF
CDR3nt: TGTGCCAGCACCCCGGGGGACGGGAGGTATTCACCCCTCCACTTT

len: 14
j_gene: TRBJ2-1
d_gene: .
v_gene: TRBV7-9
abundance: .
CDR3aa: CASSLNRVGNEQFF
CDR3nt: TGTGCCAGCAGCTTAAACAGGGTGGGCAATGAGCAGTTCTTC

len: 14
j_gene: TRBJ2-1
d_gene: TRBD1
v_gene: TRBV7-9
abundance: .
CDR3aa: CASSLGQVKNEQFF
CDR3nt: TGTGCCAGCAGCTTGGGACAGGTCAAAAATGAGCAGTTCTTC

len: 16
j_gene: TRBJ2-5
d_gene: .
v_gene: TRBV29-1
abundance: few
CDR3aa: CSVGPFRGTGQETQYF
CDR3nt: TGCAGCGTTGGCCCCTTTCGTGGGACTGGACAAGAGACCCAGTACTTC

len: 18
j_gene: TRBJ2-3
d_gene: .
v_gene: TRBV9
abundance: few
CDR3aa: CASSETPWQGSSTDTQYF
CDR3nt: TGTGCCAGCAGCGAGACCCCATGGCAGGGGTCCAGCACAGATACGCAGTATTTT

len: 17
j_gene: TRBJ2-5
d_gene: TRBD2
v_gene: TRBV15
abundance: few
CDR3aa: CATSRDPVRGGGETQYF
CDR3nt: TGTGCCACCAGCAGAGATCCGGTACGGGGGGGCGGAGAGACCCAGTACTTC

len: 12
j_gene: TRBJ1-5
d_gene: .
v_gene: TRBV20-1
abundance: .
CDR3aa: CSATGSSQPQHF
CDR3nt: TGCAGTGCTACAGGGTCGAGCCAGCCCCAGCATTTT